This TCR beta chain was recovered during a study of blood T cell repertoires in COVID-19. Whole-study context: Researchers got acute and convalescent COVID-19 samples from the United States, Italy and Spain.

Germline values: CDR1 SGHVS, CDR2 FNYEAQ. V gave up 5 bases and J gave up 7 bases, with 20 bases separating them. This CDR3 has 15 amino acids. The data were produced by immunoSEQ multiplex PCR, yet TCRdb's version contains in-frame clones alone and is incomplete. The data show under 200,000 clones, roughly 90% seen once. The J gene is TRBJ1-1, the V gene TRBV7-6; D might be TRBD1 (6 bases). This clonotype originated in a young man with active or convalescent COVID-19. Material: peripheral blood. This chain's CDR3 is CASSPGQQSWNEAFF. CDR3 DNA: TGTGCCAGCAGCCCCGGACAGCAATCTTGGAATGAAGCTTTCTTT.